One sample yielded the 25 T cell receptor beta chains listed below, sequenced in a study of blood T cell repertoires in COVID-19. The protocol was immunoSEQ multiplex PCR, while the TCRdb copy is restricted to in-frame clones and leaves out a portion. The profile shows about 260,000 clones, about 90% of them singletons. Sequences were obtained from peripheral blood. These receptors were collected from a woman aged 50 to 65 who had recovered from COVID-19.

The chain joins TRBV10-3 to TRBJ1-1, with 8 bases lining up with TRBD1. Germline V CDR1 and CDR2: ENHRY, SYGVKD. This CDR3 spans 18 amino acids. Trimming took 3 bases from V and 3 from J; bases not matched to a gene: 15. The CDR3 protein is CAISEPAGGASRDTEAFF. As DNA, the CDR3 is TGTGCCATCAGTGAACCGGCAGGGGGCGCTTCTCGAGACACTGAAGCTTTCTTT.

V gene TRBV10-3 combines with J gene TRBJ1-1, with D perhaps TRBD1 (5 bases). The CDR3 consists of 12 residues. From germline, CDR1 is ENHRY and CDR2 SYGVKD. V was trimmed by 11 bases and J by 4 bases, leaving 14 bases between them. The CDR3 reads CASGLSFTEAFF. The CDR3 DNA is TGTGCCTCGGGACTTTCGTTCACTGAAGCTTTCTTT.

The CDR3 DNA reads as TGCGCCAGCAGCTGGCCTATAAGCGGGGGCCTCCAAGAGACCCAGTACTTC. Amino acids: CASSWPISGGLQETQYF. The chain recombines TRBV5-1 with TRBJ2-5, with 8 nucleotides matching TRBD2. Losses at the gene ends were 3 bases for V and 1 base for J; bases not matched to a gene: 11. CDR1 is SGHRS and CDR2 is YFSETQ in the germline V gene. The length of the CDR3 is 17 residues.

This chain uses TRBV5-4 with TRBJ1-6, with unresolved D. Trimming cost V 4 bases and J 7 bases, with 15 bases left between them. This CDR3 comprises 15 residues. Germline-derived CDR1 and CDR2 are SGHNT and YYREEE (reference sequence). In nucleotides, the CDR3 is TGTGCCAGCAGCCCGGAGTTATCTCGAAATTCACCCCTCCACTTT. This gives the protein CASSPELSRNSPLHF.

A word on this clone: An end of the junction differs from the germline gene, which may be a read error. V gene TRBV7-7 combines with J gene TRBJ2-2; D perhaps matches TRBD1 (5 bases). The CDR3 has 13 residues. Germline CDR1 reads SSHAT; CDR2 reads FNYEAQ (reference sequence). The CDR3 DNA reads as TGTGCTAGCAGCTTGGGGCGACCCGGGGAGCTGTTTTTT. Translating gives CASSLGRPGELFF.

The chain carries TRBV27 and TRBJ1-4, with 9 bases fitting TRBD1. Trimming at V came to 6 bases and at J to 7 bases, leaving 3 bases not matched to a gene. The CDR3 contains 13 residues. CDR1 and CDR2 from the germline V gene are MNHEY and SMNVEV (reference sequence). CDR3 bases: TGTGCCAGCAGACAGGGGGCGGGTGAAAAACTGTTTTTT. This sequence encodes CASRQGAGEKLFF.

The rearrangement uses TRBV3-1 (or the pseudogene TRBV3-2) and TRBJ1-1, with D uncertain. Germline CDR1 reads LGHDT; CDR2 reads YNNKEL (reference sequence). V lost 1 base to trimming and J lost 6 bases, with 9 bases between them. The CDR3 has 13 amino acids. The CDR3 region has the DNA TGTGCCAGCAGCCAAGGTACCCAGGCTGAAGCTTTCTTT. It is translated as CASSQGTQAEAFF.

The chain recombines TRBV10-3 with TRBJ2-2; 7 bases map to TRBD2. The V gene end was trimmed by 10 bases and the J gene end by 3 bases; junction bases not matched to a gene: 14. CDR1 ENHRY and CDR2 SYGVKD come from the germline V gene. The CDR3 consists of 16 residues. CDR3 in amino acids: CATTRAGDRDTGELFF. The DNA of the CDR3 is TGTGCCACGACCAGGGCGGGAGATAGGGACACCGGGGAGCTGTTTTTT.

Details on this clone: This sample includes further DNA sequences coding for the same CDR3. The rearrangement joins TRBV5-1 to TRBJ2-7, with D possibly matching TRBD1 (6 bases). Germline assignment: CDR1 SGHRS and CDR2 YFSETQ. The CDR3 sequence is 15 residues long. Trimming removed 4 bases at V and 4 bases at J, with 18 bases between. The CDR3 loop is CASSPGGTRSYEQYF. Here the CDR3 DNA reads TGCGCCAGCAGCCCTGGTGGGACAAGATCGTACGAGCAGTACTTC.

The chain has TRBV4-1 and TRBJ1-2, with 11 bases fitting TRBD1. The V and J ends lost 4 bases and 8 bases, in that order; junction bases with no gene match: 3. This CDR3 is 13 amino acids long. Per the germline V gene, CDR1 is MGHRA and CDR2 is YSYEKL. The CDR3 DNA sequence: TGCGCCAGCAGCCGGACAGGGGGCAGGGGCTACACCTTC. It specifies CASSRTGGRGYTF.

The genes are TRBV27 and TRBJ1-1, with TRBD1 as a possible D gene (5 bases). CDR3 length equals 14 residues. The germline V and J ends were trimmed by 5 bases and 4 bases, with 14 bases remaining between them. CDR1 MNHEY and CDR2 SMNVEV come from the germline V gene (reference sequence). This CDR3 reads CASSGWGGTTEAFF. As DNA, the CDR3 is TGTGCCAGCAGTGGCTGGGGAGGGACCACTGAAGCTTTCTTT.

V usage is TRBV15 and J usage is TRBJ2-3; 14 bases are shared with TRBD2. This CDR3 is built from 14 residues. J lost 3 bases, V lost 8 bases, and 1 base had no gene match. CDR1 and CDR2 from the germline V gene are LNHNV and YYDKDF (reference sequence). Here the CDR3 reads CATRLAGGTDTQYF. The CDR3 DNA follows: TGTGCCACCCGACTAGCGGGGGGGACAGATACGCAGTATTTT.

The rearrangement joins TRBV3-1 (or the pseudogene TRBV3-2) to TRBJ1-1; no clear D gene. Germline V CDR1 and CDR2: LGHDT, YNNKEL (reference sequence). Trimming left V 3 bases short and J 4 bases short, with 9 bases between. The CDR3 is 13 amino acids. The CDR3 protein is CASSQGGFTEAFF. The CDR3 nucleotides read TGTGCCAGCAGCCAGGGAGGATTCACTGAAGCTTTCTTT.

The CDR3 region is CAWSIKGLLGNTIYF. As DNA, the CDR3 is TGTGCCTGGAGTATTAAGGGGCTTCTTGGAAACACCATATATTTT. The chain joins TRBV30 to TRBJ1-3, with a weak D call TRBD1 (5 bases). The CDR3 consists of 15 residues. CDR1 GTSNPN and CDR2 SVGIG come from the germline V gene (reference sequence). Trimming took off 2 bases at V and 3 bases at J, with 14 bases between the two ends. Full variable domain (rest looked up from reference TRBV30 and TRBJ1-3): SQTIHQWPATLVQPVGSPLSLECTVEGTSNPNLYWYRQAAGRGLQLLFYSVGIGQISSEVPQNLSASRPQDRQFILSSKKLLLSDSGFYLCAWSIKGLLGNTIYFGEGSWLTVV.

CDR3 region: CAWGRTGGLGYTF. The CDR3, as DNA: TGTGCCTGGGGACGGACAGGGGGACTTGGCTACACCTTC. V is TRBV30 and J is TRBJ1-2, with 10 bases fitting TRBD1. Germline V CDR1 and CDR2: GTSNPN, SVGIG (reference sequence). Unmatched junction bases numbered 7, after V lost 5 bases and J lost 7 bases. This CDR3 spans 13 amino acids.

The V gene is TRBV5-1, the J gene TRBJ2-7; TRBD1 aligns across 7 bases. The CDR3 sequence is 14 residues long. Germline CDR1 reads SGHRS; CDR2 reads YFSETQ. V shed 4 bases and J 5 bases; nucleotides not matched to a gene: 9. DNA of the CDR3: TGCGCCAGCAGCCCCAAGACAGGGTGGCACGAGCAGTACTTC. It yields the protein CASSPKTGWHEQYF.

The V gene is TRBV7-2, the J gene TRBJ1-2; 7 bases fit TRBD1. Germline-derived CDR1 and CDR2 are SGHTA and FQGNSA. There are 14 residues in the CDR3. J was trimmed by 8 bases and V by 4 bases; bases with no gene match: 10. The CDR3 reads CASSSHAGGNGYTF. DNA of the CDR3: TGTGCCAGCAGCTCTCACGCAGGGGGGAACGGCTACACCTTC.

The V call is TRBV24-1, the J call TRBJ1-3, with TRBD1 matching 12 bases. Germline assignment: CDR1 KGHDR and CDR2 SFDVKD. The trim removed 4 bases at V and 4 bases at J, leaving 7 bases unmatched. The CDR3 runs to 17 residues. The CDR3 spells CATSEWGQGAEGNTIYF. The CDR3 DNA is TGTGCCACCAGTGAATGGGGACAGGGGGCAGAAGGAAACACCATATATTTT.

This sequence joins TRBV5-1 and TRBJ1-2; a weak D match, TRBD1 (6 bases). Trimming took off 0 bases at V and 3 bases at J, with 9 bases between the two ends. Germline V gene data show CDR1 as SGHRS and CDR2 as YFSETQ. The CDR3 extends over 14 amino acids. CDR3 sequence (DNA): TGCGCCAGCAGCTTGGTCTCAGGGGACTATGGCTACACCTTC. Protein product: CASSLVSGDYGYTF.

J is TRBJ1-4 and V is TRBV7-9; 7 bases agree with TRBD1. The CDR3 sequence is 12 residues long. In germline, CDR1 is SEHNR, CDR2 FQNEAQ (reference sequence). Trimming cost V 5 bases and J 7 bases; bases outside gene matches: 1. This CDR3 is CASSPGGEKLFF. The CDR3 DNA is TGTGCCAGCAGCCCAGGGGGTGAAAAACTGTTTTTT.

V gene TRBV5-5 combines with J gene TRBJ2-7, with TRBD1 as a possible D gene (6 bases). The germline V gene has CDR1 SGHKS and CDR2 YYEKEE (reference sequence). The CDR3 runs 15 residues. V lost 5 bases to trimming and J lost 0 bases, with 15 bases between them. The CDR3 loop is CASRWTAHSSYEQYF. The CDR3 DNA reads as TGTGCCAGCAGATGGACAGCCCACAGCTCCTACGAGCAGTACTTC.

V and J are TRBV9 and TRBJ1-1, with 8 bases matching TRBD1. The germline V gene has CDR1 SGDLS and CDR2 YYNGEE. This CDR3 contains 13 residues. V dropped 5 bases and J dropped 10; count of bases not matched to a gene: 10. This chain's CDR3 is CASSPPGQGPAFF. CDR3 coding DNA: TGTGCCAGCAGTCCCCCCGGACAGGGTCCAGCTTTCTTT.

The rearrangement links TRBV6-4 to TRBJ2-1, with a possible D match to TRBD1 (6 bases). V lost 5 bases and J lost 8, with 16 bases in between. This CDR3 spans 14 amino acids. Germline V lookup: CDR1 MRHNA, CDR2 SNTAGT. CDR3 protein: CASSPSGQLDEQFF. CDR3 nucleotides: TGTGCCAGCAGTCCCTCCGGACAGTTGGATGAGCAGTTCTTC.

This clone was observed once. J is TRBJ2-1 and V is TRBV7-9, with 8 positions matching TRBD2. CDR1 is SEHNR, CDR2 FQNEAQ, per germline (reference sequence). CDR3 length: 15 residues. V was clipped by 0 bases and J by 10 bases; unmatched bases: 8. Written as DNA, the CDR3 is TGTGCCAGCAGCTTAGCCGGGAAAGCGGGGGACGAGCAGTTCTTC. Protein sequence: CASSLAGKAGDEQFF.

This rearrangement joins TRBV10-3 to TRBJ2-1, with a tentative D call TRBD2 (5 bases). CDR1 and CDR2 (germline): ENHRY, SYGVKD. V was trimmed by 0 bases and J by 8 bases, leaving 11 bases between them. This CDR3 region has 14 residues. The DNA for the CDR3 is TGTGCCATCAGTGAGTCGTCGAGGGCCGATGAGCAGTTCTTC. Translation: CAISESSRADEQFF.